The source of this T cell receptor beta chain is a study of blood T cell repertoires in COVID-19 (dated by TCRdb to the early 2020s). Broadly, across the study: Samples from collaborators originated in the United States, Italy and Spain and spanned both the acute and convalescent phases of COVID-19. Samples came from the ongoing ImmuneRACE study (first 160 participants) plus 1,254 subjects from 6 global collaborators. The dataset comprised deeply sampled blood TCRbeta repertoires from subjects exposed to, actively infected with, or recovered from COVID-19. Where HLA class I and class II types were available, the types were taken from metadata supplied by the sample provider, not from assay-based typing. The material from the prospective study consisted of cDNA or gDNA derived from T cells, B-cell-depleted T cells, or PBMCs. A de-identified subject ID, COVID-19 status, age in years and sex were almost always included in the sample metadata. The repertoires were released in a freely available public database intended as a resource for research on the immune response to SARS-CoV-2.

Overall results and qualifications from the work: The amount of clinical and demographic metadata varied by source and participant and was provided uncurated.

To note about this clone: The antigen it binds to is not known. Base qualities are missing; no much larger clone stands one base away.

TCRbeta CDR3 regions were amplified from genomic DNA by means of the immunoSEQ Assay, a bias-controlled multiplex PCR. Concerning the study's data processing: Within the assay, amplification of reference gene primers was used to estimate how many nucleated cells each sample contained. Sequence reads were collapsed and filtered to measure the absolute abundance of every unique TCRbeta CDR3 rearrangement. For each sample, productive Simpson clonality was calculated by taking the square root of Simpson's diversity index across productive rearrangements. This immuneACCESS table, as held by TCRdb, lists in-frame sequences with V and J called but not all clones. Of the missing ones, under half trace to an unresolved V gene in checked studies; the others have no known cause. Clonal size and the V and J genes are those of that table, whereas D and trimming came from the DNA. This sample lists over 120,000 clones; 77% were detected once. The ten largest clones take up about 8.4% of the sample.

The collaborating institutions used their own protocols to collect whole blood in K2EDTA tubes. Collaborator samples were shipped for TCRbeta analysis as frozen whole blood, isolated PBMCs, or DNA extracted from either sample type. At the junction V is shortened by 5 bases and J by 4 bases; bases outside the gene matches: 3. As encoded in the germline V gene, CDR1 is MNHEY while CDR2 is SVGEGT. Including the terminal cysteine and phenylalanine, the CDR3 comprises 14 residues. The DNA shown is the 42-base CDR3, in frame from base 1. The sequence links TRBV6-2 or TRBV6-3 to TRBJ1-2; 11 middle bases align to TRBD1. The sample was peripheral blood. The sequence derives from a woman aged 45 to 65 with active or convalescent COVID-19. CDR3 reads: CASSRTGGTYGYTF. The DNA is as follows: TGTGCCAGCAGTCGGACAGGGGGCACCTATGGCTACACCTTC.